Listed below are T cell receptor beta chains from one sample, sequenced in a study of blood T cell repertoires in COVID-19. Generated by immunoSEQ multiplex PCR, the TCRdb table keeps only in-frame clones and is missing some. The table lists about 230,000 clones, more than 80% of them singletons. Sequenced: peripheral blood. The receptors come from a woman younger than 45 with COVID-19, enrolled during active disease. Each CDR3 is given with its conserved first and last residue. Each record gives: D gene, clone size, J gene, V gene, CDR3 DNA, CDR3 protein. A D gene is named only where the DNA matches it firmly. Clone size is stated in some rows and not others, as once, few, many or a class when expanded.

TRBD1,many,TRBJ1-5,TRBV4-1,TGCGCCAGCAGCCTGGGGACAGGGGACACTCAGCCCCAGCATTTT,CASSLGTGDTQPQHF
TRBD1,once,TRBJ1-5,TRBV6-4,TGTGCCAGCAGTGAGACAGGGGATGATCAGCCCCAGCATTTT,CASSETGDDQPQHF
TRBD1,.,TRBJ2-4,TRBV18,TGTGCCAGCTCACCCCGACAGGGCCTAGCCAAAAACATTCAGTACTTC,CASSPRQGLAKNIQYF
.,.,TRBJ1-5,TRBV6-5,TGTGCCAGCAAGCACAGGGAGTATAGCAATCAGCCCCAGCATTTT,CASKHREYSNQPQHF
.,.,TRBJ1-1,TRBV28,TGTGCCAGCAGTTTACCTAGGAGGCTCCCTGAAGCTTTCTTT,CASSLPRRLPEAFF
TRBD1,.,TRBJ1-2,TRBV6-5,TGTGCCAGCAGCCTCACAGGGGCCTATGGCTACACCTTC,CASSLTGAYGYTF
.,.,TRBJ1-1,TRBV15,TGTGCCACCAGCAGACAGGGGAACACTGAAGCTTTCTTT,CATSRQGNTEAFF
.,.,TRBJ2-2,TRBV6-5,TGTGCCAGCACTTTACTTGGACAAGTAGGCGGGGAGCTGTTTTTT,CASTLLGQVGGELFF
.,.,TRBJ2-3,TRBV7-8,TGTGCCAGCAGCGCGCGTTGGGGTCGAGCGGCCCCCGCAGATACGCAGTATTTT,CASSARWGRAAPADTQYF
TRBD1,.,TRBJ2-5,TRBV7-2,TGTGCCAGCAGCCTTGGGGAGACAGGGAACCAAGAGACCCAGTACTTC,CASSLGETGNQETQYF
.,.,TRBJ2-3,TRBV3-1/TRBV3-2,TGTGCCAGCAGCCAAGAGGCGGAGGCAGATACGCAGTATTTT,CASSQEAEADTQYF
TRBD1,once,TRBJ1-4,TRBV7-9,TGTGCCAGCAGCCGCGGGGCAGGGGGTGAAAAACTGTTTTTT,CASSRGAGGEKLFF
.,.,TRBJ2-1,TRBV11-2,TGTGCCAGCAGCTTAGTTCGAATGGCTAGTGGGTACAATGAGCAGTTCTTC,CASSLVRMASGYNEQFF
TRBD1,.,TRBJ2-2,TRBV7-9,TGTGCCAGCAGCTTATGGGGACAGGAGAACACCGGGGAGCTGTTTTTT,CASSLWGQENTGELFF
.,once,TRBJ2-5,TRBV5-5,TGTGCCAGCAGACCATGGGAGTTCCAAGAGACCCAGTACTTC,CASRPWEFQETQYF
TRBD1,once,TRBJ1-5,TRBV7-6,TGTGCCAGCAGCCCCGGGACAGGCGGCCAGCCCCAGCATTTT,CASSPGTGGQPQHF
.,.,TRBJ2-2,TRBV24-1,TGTGCCACCAGTGATTTGGGTAGGGGAAACACCGGGGAGCTGTTTTTT,CATSDLGRGNTGELFF
.,.,TRBJ2-1,TRBV19,TGTGCCAGTAGTATGAGCATCACCTACAATGAGCAGTTCTTC,CASSMSITYNEQFF
.,once,TRBJ2-7,TRBV5-4,TGTGCCAGCAGCTCCAGACTAGAGTCCTACGAGCAGTACTTC,CASSSRLESYEQYF
TRBD2,.,TRBJ2-7,TRBV3-1/TRBV3-2,TGTGCCAGCAGCCAAGGAATTAGCGGGGGAGCTACCTACGAGCAGTACTTC,CASSQGISGGATYEQYF
TRBD1,.,TRBJ2-5,TRBV3-1/TRBV3-2,TGTGCCAGCAGCCAAGGTAAAATGAGGGACAGGGTTTACCAAGAGACCCAGTACTTC,CASSQGKMRDRVYQETQYF
TRBD1,.,TRBJ1-4,TRBV4-1,TGCGCCAGCAGCCAGTTTACAGGGGATGGAGAAAAACTGTTTTTT,CASSQFTGDGEKLFF
.,.,TRBJ2-7,TRBV4-3,TGCGCCAGCAGCCCTTACTACGAGCAGTACTTC,CASSPYYEQYF
TRBD2,.,TRBJ2-1,TRBV3-1/TRBV3-2,TGTGCCAGCACCCTCGGCGGGACTAGTAGTAGTGAGCAGTTCTTC,CASTLGGTSSSEQFF
TRBD1,.,TRBJ2-7,TRBV27,TGTGCCAGCAGTATAACAGGGGGCCTCGAGCAGTACTTC,CASSITGGLEQYF
TRBD1,few,TRBJ2-1,TRBV19,TGTGCCAGTAGTATTGGGTGGACAGGGGGCATCGATGAGCAGTTCTTC,CASSIGWTGGIDEQFF
.,.,TRBJ2-3,TRBV10-3,TGTGCCATCAGGGGGGCTTATAGCACAGATACGCAGTATTTT,CAIRGAYSTDTQYF
.,.,TRBJ1-3,TRBV2,TGTGCCAGCTGGTCGCAGGGAAACACCATATATTTT,CASWSQGNTIYF
.,few,TRBJ1-3,TRBV10-3,TGTGCCATCACGGCTGGAAACACCATATATTTT,CAITAGNTIYF
.,once,TRBJ2-3,TRBV28,TGTGCCAGCAGTTTCCCGCGGAGCACAGATACGCAGTATTTT,CASSFPRSTDTQYF
.,.,TRBJ2-1,TRBV7-2,TGTGCCAGCGGAGTATCATGGAATGAGCAGTTCTTC,CASGVSWNEQFF
.,.,TRBJ1-1,TRBV19,TGTGCCAGTAGTATAGATTCGAACAGGCTGAACGCTGAAGCTTTCTTT,CASSIDSNRLNAEAFF
TRBD2,.,TRBJ2-3,TRBV5-4,TGTGCCAGCAGCTCCCAACTAGCGGGGGGGCGGGATACGCAGTATTTT,CASSSQLAGGRDTQYF
.,.,TRBJ1-6,TRBV5-1,TGCGCCAGCAGCTACAGTCGTTTGGGGGGGAATTCACCCCTCCACTTT,CASSYSRLGGNSPLHF
TRBD2,few,TRBJ2-5,TRBV7-8,TGTGCCAGCAGCTTGACGGGGGGAGAGACCCAGTACTTC,CASSLTGGETQYF
TRBD2,.,TRBJ2-1,TRBV19,TGTGCCAGTAGTTTGGGACTAGCGGGGGGGCCGGACTTCTTC,CASSLGLAGGPDFF
.,.,TRBJ1-5,TRBV18,TGTGCCAGCTCACCAACAGGTTCTAGCAATCAGCCCCAGCATTTT,CASSPTGSSNQPQHF
TRBD1,.,TRBJ2-3,TRBV4-3,TGCGCCAGCAGCCAACTTTACAGGGGCTCGAGCACAGATACGCAGTATTTT,CASSQLYRGSSTDTQYF
.,.,TRBJ2-5,TRBV11-2,TGTGCCAGCAGCTGGGCCAGGGGAGAACAAGAGACCCAGTACTTC,CASSWARGEQETQYF
.,.,TRBJ1-2,TRBV7-9,TGTGCCAGCAGCTCTCTGGGAGTCCGCAACACCTTC,CASSSLGVRNTF
.,.,TRBJ2-7,TRBV7-9,TGTGCCAGCAGCCCATCTGGCGAGGTAGCGAGATCGACCCAGCAGTACTTC,CASSPSGEVARSTQQYF
.,few,TRBJ1-3,TRBV7-2,TGTGCCAGCAGCTTCCAGGGTTCTGGAAACACCATATATTTT,CASSFQGSGNTIYF
TRBD2,.,TRBJ2-1,TRBV3-1/TRBV3-2,TGTGCCAGCAGCCAAGAGCTAGCGGGGGCCAATGAGCAGTTCTTC,CASSQELAGANEQFF
TRBD2,.,TRBJ2-3,TRBV9,TGTGCCAGCAGCGTAGAACCTAGCGGACTCACAGATACGCAGTATTTT,CASSVEPSGLTDTQYF
.,.,TRBJ1-1,TRBV28,TGTGCCAGCAGTTTCCCCGATGACAGGATCCAAGCTTTCTTT,CASSFPDDRIQAFF
.,.,TRBJ1-1,TRBV6-2/TRBV6-3,TGTGCCAGCAGTTACGGGCGGAGAGGGCTGGGGTTCACTGAAGCTTTCTTT,CASSYGRRGLGFTEAFF
.,.,TRBJ2-3,TRBV20-1,TGCAGTGCCCAGGCAGATACGCAGTATTTT,CSAQADTQYF
TRBD1,.,TRBJ2-1,TRBV30,TGTGCCTGGAGTCTCCAGGGGGATGAGCAGTTCTTC,CAWSLQGDEQFF
.,.,TRBJ2-3,TRBV5-1,TGCGCCAGCAGCTTGGGCCAGGGGATGGCAGATACGCAGTATTTT,CASSLGQGMADTQYF
TRBD2,.,TRBJ2-3,TRBV28,TGTGCCAGCATCCAGCTTAGCGGGGCAGATACGCAGTATTTT,CASIQLSGADTQYF
.,.,TRBJ2-7,TRBV3-1/TRBV3-2,TGTGCCAGCAGCCAAGGGTCCCTCAGCGAGCAGTACTTC,CASSQGSLSEQYF
TRBD2,.,TRBJ2-7,TRBV15,TGTGCCACCAGCAGCCGACTAGCGGGACGTCGGGCAGGCGAGCAGTACTTC,CATSSRLAGRRAGEQYF
.,few,TRBJ1-5,TRBV6-2/TRBV6-3,TGTGCCAGCAGCTTCCCAGGGGGCAATCAGCCCCAGCATTTT,CASSFPGGNQPQHF
TRBD1,.,TRBJ1-2,TRBV3-1/TRBV3-2,TGTGCCAGCAGCCAAGAGGGACAGTATGGCTACACCTTC,CASSQEGQYGYTF
.,.,TRBJ1-6,TRBV4-1,TGCGCCAGCAGCCAAGAACAGGGTGGGAATTCACCCCTCCACTTT,CASSQEQGGNSPLHF
.,.,TRBJ2-7,TRBV9,TGTGCCAGCAGCGGGGGCGGCCCAACCGAGCAGTACTTC,CASSGGGPTEQYF
.,.,TRBJ1-2,TRBV6-1,TGTGCCAGCAGTGAATACAGGGAGGGTGGCTACACCTTC,CASSEYREGGYTF
.,many,TRBJ2-3,TRBV4-2,TGTGCCAGCAGCGGAGGAGATACGCAGTATTTT,CASSGGDTQYF
TRBD2,.,TRBJ2-3,TRBV6-6,TGTGCCAGCAGTTATGGACGGGAGGGCTCAGATACGCAGTATTTT,CASSYGREGSDTQYF
TRBD1,.,TRBJ2-1,TRBV7-6,TGTGCCAGCAGCCCCAGGGGGTCTAAAATTGGGCTCGAGCAGTTCTTC,CASSPRGSKIGLEQFF